This TCR beta chain was sequenced during a study of CD8+CD57+ T cells in acquired aplastic anemia. Previously, flow cytometry had revealed CD8+CD57+ cell expansion in the patients chosen for sequencing. Patients were therapy-naive when their blood was sampled. Broader study findings: No significant difference in CD8+ Simpson's diversity was found between patients and controls. Researchers report that around 31 CD8+ CDR3 sequences appeared in both patients and controls.

Researchers used genomic DNA as the template to profile TCR beta VDJ and CDR3. TCRdb processed the reads anew with MiXCR; each CDR3 protein has one entry. The sample lists roughly 220,000 distinct CDR3 sequences; over 55% were seen once. CDR1 MNHEY and CDR2 SVGAGI come from the germline V gene. J was trimmed by 2 bases and V by 5 bases; bases with no gene match: 5. CDR3 length equals 14 residues. On this clonotype: The antigen is undetermined.

Sample: sorted CD4+, CD8+, or CD8+CD57+ T cells (not recorded which) from PBMCs. The receptor comes from a human donor with aplastic anemia. The rearrangement joins TRBV6-5 to TRBJ2-7, with TRBD1 identical over 8 bases. In nucleotides, the CDR3 is TGTGCCAGCAGTAGGACAGGGTCCGCCTACGAGCAGTACTTC. This sequence encodes CASSRTGSAYEQYF.